The 11 T cell receptor beta chains below were found in one sample sequenced in a study of early T cells in non-severe SARS-CoV-2 infection. Via MiXCR, TCRdb re-called the 5' RACE reads, giving one row per CDR3 protein. The sample holds 55,000 to 65,000 distinct CDR3 sequences; about 12% are singletons and the top ten take 1.3% to 1.5%. The sample in question was whole blood, obtained at baseline. Every receptor here comes from an adult who was a healthcare worker with PCR-confirmed SARS-CoV-2 infection or an uninfected control (not recorded which).

In its sample, this clonotype was seen a few times. The chain is built from TRBV29-1 and TRBJ1-3; D remains unclear. Per the germline V gene, CDR1 is SQVTM and CDR2 is ANQGSEA. Trimming shortened V by 3 bases and J by 3 bases, and 3 bases separated the two germline ends. CDR3 length: 11 residues. The DNA of the CDR3 is TGCAGCGTTGAGCTTGGAAACACCATATATTTT. As protein: CSVELGNTIYF.

This clonotype was picked up a small number of times. The J gene is TRBJ2-7, the V gene TRBV7-2; D is uncertain. This CDR3 has 15 residues. Germline CDR1 is SGHTA and CDR2 is FQGNSA. V lost 0 bases and J lost 2, with 11 bases in between. DNA for the CDR3: TGTGCCAGCAGCTTAGCGGGCGGTAGTGCCTACGAGCAGTACTTC. This encodes CASSLAGGSAYEQYF.

The chain couples TRBV10-3 to TRBJ1-1; D remains ambiguous. The CDR3 extends over 14 amino acids. V lost 2 bases to trimming and J lost 1 base, with 8 bases between them. Germline V gene lookup returns CDR1 ENHRY and CDR2 SYGVKD. The CDR3 DNA follows: TGTGCCATCAGTGAGGCGAATCAGAACACTGAAGCTTTCTTT. Translating it yields CAISEANQNTEAFF.

This clonotype was detected only a few times. The chain employs TRBV15 and TRBJ1-5; weak D call: TRBD1 (5 bases). This CDR3 spans 15 amino acids. V lost 1 base and J 3 bases, leaving 10 bases between the germline ends. CDR1 is LNHNV and CDR2 is YYDKDF in the germline V gene (reference sequence). CDR3 amino acids: CATSRARGPNQPQHF. The DNA of the CDR3 is TGTGCCACCAGCAGAGCAAGGGGTCCCAATCAGCCCCAGCATTTT.

The chain is built from TRBV7-9 and TRBJ2-7, with D possibly being TRBD1 or TRBD2 (5 bases each). Trimming cost V 5 bases and J 2 bases, with 16 bases left between them. The CDR3 runs 15 residues. The germline V gene encodes CDR1 SEHNR and CDR2 FQNEAQ (reference sequence). CDR3 nucleotides: TGTGCCAGCAGCCTCACAAAGGGACGGCCCTACGAGCAGTACTTC. The encoded protein is CASSLTKGRPYEQYF.

The genes are TRBV12-3 or TRBV12-4 and TRBJ2-3; D unclear. Trimming took off 1 base at V and 2 bases at J, with 7 bases between the two ends. The CDR3 is 14 residues long. The chain's CDR3 is CASSLGQVTDTQYF. The CDR3 region has the DNA TGTGCCAGCAGTTTAGGTCAGGTCACAGATACGCAGTATTTT.

This clonotype was seen more than once but under ten times. V and J are TRBV27 and TRBJ2-1; either TRBD1 or TRBD2 may supply D (5 bases each). CDR3 size: 13 residues. The V gene lost 5 bases and the J gene lost 6 bases, with 11 bases spanning the gap. Germline V CDR1 and CDR2: MNHEY, SMNVEV (reference sequence). The CDR3, as DNA: TGTGCCAGCAGTCACGGGACGGGCAATGAGCAGTTCTTC. The encoded protein is CASSHGTGNEQFF.

This chain uses TRBV7-2 with TRBJ2-3; no clear D. Germline V lookup: CDR1 SGHTA, CDR2 FQGNSA. The CDR3 runs 11 residues. Trimming took 3 bases from V and 5 from J, leaving 3 bases between them. The DNA for the CDR3 is TGTGCCAGCAGCTTCGGAGATACGCAGTATTTT. It yields the protein CASSFGDTQYF. The full variable domain, rest sourced from reference TRBV7-2 and TRBJ2-3, is GAGVSQSPSNKVTEKGKDVELRCDPISGHTALYWYRQSLGQGLEFLIYFQGNSAPDKSGLPSDRFSAERTGGSVSTLTIQRTQQEDSAVYLCASSFGDTQYFGPGTRLTVL.

The J gene is TRBJ1-1, the V gene TRBV3-1, with D perhaps matching TRBD1 (5 bases). The V gene's germline CDR1 is LGHDT and CDR2 YNNKEL (reference sequence). V was shortened by 2 bases and J by 10 bases, with 14 bases between the two germline ends. The CDR3 loop spans 13 amino acids. CDR3 nucleotides: TGTGCCAGCAGCCAAAGCAGGGCGGGATCAGCTTTCTTT. Translating it yields CASSQSRAGSAFF. The complete variable domain, with remaining parts taken from reference TRBV3-1 and TRBJ1-1, reads DTAVSQTPKYLVTQMGNDKSIKCEQNLGHDTMYWYKQDSKKFLKIMFSYNNKELIINETVPNRFSPKSPDKAHLNLHINSLELGDSAVYFCASSQSRAGSAFFGQGTRLTVV.

The chain is built from TRBV20-1 and TRBJ1-2; 9 nucleotides align to TRBD1. CDR1 and CDR2 (germline): DFQATT, SNEGSKA (reference sequence). The V gene end was trimmed by 6 bases and the J gene end by 5 bases; junction bases not matched to a gene: 10. This CDR3 region has 14 residues. CDR3 amino acids: CSAQLTGGTYGYTF. The DNA of the CDR3 is TGCAGTGCCCAGCTAACAGGGGGCACGTATGGCTACACCTTC.

This chain connects TRBV6-1 to TRBJ2-7; 11 nucleotides align to TRBD1. Germline assignment: CDR1 MNHNS and CDR2 SASEGT. CDR3 length: 15 residues. Losses at the gene ends were 6 bases for V and 7 bases for J; bases not matched to a gene: 11. The CDR3 DNA reads TGTGCCAGCAGCGGTACCGGGACAGGGGGTCATGAGCAGTACTTC. It yields the protein CASSGTGTGGHEQYF.